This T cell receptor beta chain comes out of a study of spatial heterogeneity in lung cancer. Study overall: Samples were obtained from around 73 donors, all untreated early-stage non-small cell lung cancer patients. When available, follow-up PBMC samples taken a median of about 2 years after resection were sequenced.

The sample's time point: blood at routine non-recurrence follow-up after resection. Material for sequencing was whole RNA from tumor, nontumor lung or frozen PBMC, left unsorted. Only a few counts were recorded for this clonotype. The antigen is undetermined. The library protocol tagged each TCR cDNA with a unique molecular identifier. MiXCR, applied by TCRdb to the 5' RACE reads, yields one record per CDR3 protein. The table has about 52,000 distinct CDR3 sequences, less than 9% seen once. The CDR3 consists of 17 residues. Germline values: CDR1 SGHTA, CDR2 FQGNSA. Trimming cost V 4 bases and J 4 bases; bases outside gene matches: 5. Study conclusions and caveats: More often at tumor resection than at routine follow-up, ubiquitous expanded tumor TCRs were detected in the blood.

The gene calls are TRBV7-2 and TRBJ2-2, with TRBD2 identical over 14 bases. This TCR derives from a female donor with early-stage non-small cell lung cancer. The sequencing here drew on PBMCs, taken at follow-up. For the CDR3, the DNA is TGTGCCAGCAGCTCCTCGGGACTAGCGGGGGTCACCGGGGAGCTGTTTTTT. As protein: CASSSSGLAGVTGELFF.